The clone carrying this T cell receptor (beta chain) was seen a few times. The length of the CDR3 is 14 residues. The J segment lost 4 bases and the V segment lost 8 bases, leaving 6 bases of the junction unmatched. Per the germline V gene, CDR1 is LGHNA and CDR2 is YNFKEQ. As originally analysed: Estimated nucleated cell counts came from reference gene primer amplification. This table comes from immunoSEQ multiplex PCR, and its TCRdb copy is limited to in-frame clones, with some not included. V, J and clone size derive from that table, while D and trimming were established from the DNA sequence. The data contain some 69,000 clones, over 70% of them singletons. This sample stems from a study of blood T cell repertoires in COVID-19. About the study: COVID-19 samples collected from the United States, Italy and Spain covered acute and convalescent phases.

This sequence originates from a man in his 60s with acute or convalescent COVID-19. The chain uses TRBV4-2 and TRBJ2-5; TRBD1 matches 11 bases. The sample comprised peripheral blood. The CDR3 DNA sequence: TGTGCCAGCTCATGGGACAGGGGGGCAGAGACCCAGTACTTC. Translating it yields CASSWDRGAETQYF.